Listed here are 25 T cell receptor beta chains from one sample, sequenced in a study of T cell changes during pregnancy in multiple sclerosis. The assay was immunoSEQ multiplex PCR, and TCRdb's table has in-frame clones only and misses some. The sample has approximately 87,000 clones; under 95% are singletons. The input for sequencing was CD4+ T cells from peripheral blood mononuclear cells, taken in the second trimester of pregnancy. These receptors were taken from a female donor with multiple sclerosis, enrolled in a pregnancy study.

Notes on this clone: Other DNA sequences in this sample translate to the same CDR3. The chain links TRBV27 to TRBJ1-2, with 7 bases that match TRBD1. Germline V CDR1 and CDR2: MNHEY, SMNVEV (reference sequence). Trimming took 5 bases from V and 4 from J; bases not matched to a gene: 7. The CDR3 is made up of 14 amino acids. CDR3 sequence (DNA): TGTGCCAGCAGTCCACTTACAGGGGTCTATGGCTACACCTTC. This translates into CASSPLTGVYGYTF.

CDR3 nucleotides: TGTGCCAGCAGCCCGCTATCAGCGCCACGCACAGATACGCAGTATTTT. Its translation is CASSPLSAPRTDTQYF. The chain couples TRBV9 to TRBJ2-3; D unclear. This CDR3 region has 16 residues. V lost 4 bases and J 1 base, leaving 16 bases between the germline ends. Per the germline V gene, CDR1 is SGDLS and CDR2 is YYNGEE. Looking up the rest from reference TRBV9 and TRBJ2-3 gives the full variable domain: DSGVTQTPKHLITATGQRVTLRCSPRSGDLSVYWYQQSLDQGLQFLIQYYNGEERAKGNILERFSAQQFPDLHSELNLSSLELGDSALYFCASSPLSAPRTDTQYFGPGTRLTVL.

This clone showed up just once. V is TRBV11-2 and J is TRBJ2-5; maybe TRBD2 (5 bases). From germline, CDR1 is SGHAT and CDR2 FQNNGV. This CDR3 spans 11 amino acids. V gave up 6 bases and J gave up 5 bases, with 7 bases separating them. CDR3 DNA sequence: TGTGCCAGCAGTTCGGGGGAGACCCAGTACTTC. This sequence encodes CASSSGETQYF.

V is TRBV28 and J is TRBJ1-3, with D uncertain. Trimming took off 6 bases at V and 0 bases at J, with 6 bases between the two ends. This CDR3 comprises 13 residues. CDR1 is MDHEN and CDR2 is SYDVKM in the germline V gene. CDR3 residues: CASSTLSGNTIYF. In DNA form, the CDR3 reads TGTGCCAGCAGCACTCTCTCTGGAAACACCATATATTTT.

The chain has TRBV2 and TRBJ1-3; D unresolved. Germline CDR1 and CDR2: SNHLY and FYNNEI. The CDR3 length is 13 residues. The CDR3 DNA reads TGTGCGACCCAGGATTCGTGGGGAAACACCATATATTTT. Encoded protein: CATQDSWGNTIYF.

This rearrangement joins TRBV5-1 to TRBJ2-3, with D possibly being TRBD1 (8 bases). There are 17 residues in the CDR3. Germline V CDR1 and CDR2: SGHRS, YFSETQ. V was pared by 4 bases and J by 4 bases, with 22 bases between. The CDR3, as DNA: TGCGCCAGCAGCCCTATAACAGGGGGGGGGCTTGCAGATACGCAGTATTTT. It is translated as CASSPITGGGLADTQYF.

This rearrangement joins TRBV4-1 to TRBJ1-1; the D is unclear. V was pared by 0 bases and J by 6 bases, with 8 bases between. Germline V gives CDR1 MGHRA, CDR2 YSYEKL. This CDR3 spans 13 amino acids. The CDR3 spells CASSQDLEAEAFF. The CDR3 coding sequence is TGCGCCAGCAGCCAAGATCTAGAGGCTGAAGCTTTCTTT.

The CDR3: CASSRVTAADTQYF. CDR3 sequence (DNA): TGCGCCAGCAGCCGGGTCACCGCGGCAGATACGCAGTATTTT. The chain combines TRBV4-1 with TRBJ2-3, with D unresolved. The CDR3 has 14 amino acids. Germline lookup yields CDR1 MGHRA and CDR2 YSYEKL. Between the trimmed V and J ends, which lost 4 bases and 4 bases, there was a span of 12 bases.

The chain carries TRBV5-1 and TRBJ1-1, with TRBD1 as a possible D gene (6 bases). The CDR3 sequence is 14 residues long. V lost 4 bases, J lost 2 bases, and 12 bases lay in between. Per the germline V gene, CDR1 is SGHRS and CDR2 is YFSETQ. The CDR3 region is CASSLDRPNTEAFF. The CDR3 coding sequence is TGCGCCAGCAGCCTGGACAGACCAAACACTGAAGCTTTCTTT.

In nucleotides, the CDR3 is TGCGCCAGCAGCCTAGCCGACCCAACCTCTGGAAACACCATATATTTT. Protein sequence: CASSLADPTSGNTIYF. The gene calls are TRBV4-1 and TRBJ1-3; D unclear. Germline loops: CDR1 MGHRA, CDR2 YSYEKL. This CDR3 region has 16 residues. Trimming stripped 4 bases from V and 0 bases from J, with 13 bases between.

The rearrangement joins TRBV6-1 to TRBJ2-2; D is perhaps TRBD1 (5 bases). Per the germline V gene, CDR1 is MNHNS and CDR2 is SASEGT. The V and J ends lost 3 bases and 0 bases respectively, with 11 bases between them. The CDR3 length is 16 residues. The CDR3 nucleotides read TGTGCCAGCAGTGAGCCGGCAGGGTCGAACACCGGGGAGCTGTTTTTT. The encoded protein is CASSEPAGSNTGELFF.

V is TRBV7-2 and J is TRBJ1-6; no definite D call. Germline V gene data show CDR1 as SGHTA and CDR2 as FQGNSA. V was pared by 2 bases and J by 1 base, with 12 bases between. This CDR3 is 17 amino acids long. For the CDR3, the DNA is TGTGCCAGCAGCTTAATATTGGCTCATTCCTATAATTCACCCCTCCACTTT. As protein: CASSLILAHSYNSPLHF.

The chain joins TRBV5-6 to TRBJ2-1, with 10 bases matching TRBD2. Looked up from germline, CDR1 is SGHDT and CDR2 is YYEEEE. V shed 3 bases, J shed 7 bases, and the junction held 7 bases outside the gene matches. There are 15 residues in the CDR3. As DNA, the CDR3 is TGTGCCAGCAGCTACCTTAGCGGGGGGATTAATGAGCAGTTCTTC. Protein: CASSYLSGGINEQFF.

The rearrangement joins TRBV6-4 to TRBJ2-1, with TRBD1 identical over 11 bases. Germline CDR1 and CDR2: MRHNA and SNTAGT. Losses at the gene ends were 6 bases for V and 7 bases for J; bases not matched to a gene: 5. The CDR3 loop spans 14 amino acids. DNA of the CDR3: TGTGCCAGCAGAAAGGGACAGGGGGTGAATGAGCAGTTCTTC. Translated: CASRKGQGVNEQFF.

The V call is TRBV6-1, the J call TRBJ1-2; weak D call: TRBD1 (5 bases). The V end lost 2 bases, the J end lost 4 bases, and 14 bases lay between the germline ends. Germline CDR1 is MNHNS and CDR2 is SASEGT. This CDR3 spans 15 amino acids. This CDR3 reads CASSEKAGFGYGYTF. CDR3 nucleotides: TGTGCCAGCAGTGAAAAGGCAGGGTTCGGCTATGGCTACACCTTC.

V gene TRBV4-1 combines with J gene TRBJ2-5, with a possible D match to TRBD2 (6 bases). Between the trimmed V and J ends, which lost 0 bases and 4 bases, there was a span of 12 bases. The CDR3 length is 15 residues. The germline CDR1 and CDR2 sequences are MGHRA and YSYEKL. The CDR3 reads CASSQDHDGGETQYF. The CDR3 coding sequence is TGCGCCAGCAGCCAAGATCACGACGGGGGAGAGACCCAGTACTTC.

The V and J genes are TRBV7-8 and TRBJ2-1; 11 bases are a match to TRBD2. This CDR3 spans 17 amino acids. Germline lookup yields CDR1 SGHVS and CDR2 FQNEAQ. Unmatched junction bases numbered 14, after V lost 3 bases and J lost 10 bases. In DNA, the CDR3 is TGTGCCAGCAGCTTTGGACGAACTAGCGGGAGTATACGGGAGCAGTTCTTC. Its translation is CASSFGRTSGSIREQFF.

The chain carries TRBV7-8 and TRBJ1-2; 7 positions agree with TRBD1. This CDR3 contains 14 residues. Germline-derived CDR1 and CDR2 are SGHVS and FQNEAQ. J lost 3 bases, V lost 5 bases, and 6 bases had no gene match. CDR3 in DNA: TGTGCCAGCAGCCGTCACAGGGGAGACTATGGCTACACCTTC. This sequence encodes CASSRHRGDYGYTF.

The chain combines TRBV6-1 with TRBJ1-2, with 8 bases fitting TRBD1. The CDR3 has 14 amino acids. Germline loops: CDR1 MNHNS, CDR2 SASEGT. V was pared by 4 bases and J by 7 bases, with 8 bases of the junction left unmatched. CDR3 DNA sequence: TGTGCCAGCAGTGTCGGGACAGGTCATTTTGGCTACACCTTC. This gives the protein CASSVGTGHFGYTF.

V is TRBV2 and J is TRBJ2-7; D remains unclear. Deletions cut 8 bases from V and 6 bases from J, with 8 bases between. Germline CDR1 reads SNHLY; CDR2 reads FYNNEI. The CDR3 loop spans 10 amino acids. CDR3 in amino acids: CASRTVEQYF. The CDR3 region has the DNA TGTGCCAGCCGAACAGTCGAGCAGTACTTC.

The V and J genes are TRBV4-3 and TRBJ2-2; 12 nucleotides align to TRBD2. The CDR3 consists of 16 residues. The germline CDR1 and CDR2 sequences are LGHNA and YSLEER. V gave up 5 bases and J gave up 7 bases; unmatched junction bases: 8. CDR3 residues: CASSGVLAGGLGELFF. The CDR3 DNA sequence: TGCGCCAGCAGCGGTGTCCTAGCGGGGGGGCTCGGGGAGCTGTTTTTT.

The V call is TRBV5-1, the J call TRBJ1-1; tentatively, D is TRBD1 (6 bases). Germline V gives CDR1 SGHRS, CDR2 YFSETQ. This CDR3 is 16 amino acids long. V lost 3 bases to trimming and J lost 1 base, with 16 bases between them. DNA for the CDR3: TGCGCCAGCAGCTCAGGGGACATCGATGGGAACACTGAAGCTTTCTTT. This encodes CASSSGDIDGNTEAFF. Using reference TRBV5-1 and TRBJ1-1 for the parts outside the CDR3, the full variable domain is KAGVTQTPRYLIKTRGQQVTLSCSPISGHRSVSWYQQTPGQGLQFLFEYFSETQRNKGNFPGRFSGRQFSNSRSEMNVSTLELGDSALYLCASSSGDIDGNTEAFFGQGTRLTVV.

The chain links TRBV7-2 to TRBJ2-7; D unclear. V was pared by 3 bases and J by 4 bases, with 13 bases between. The CDR3 totals 14 residues. Germline loops: CDR1 SGHTA, CDR2 FQGNSA. DNA for the CDR3: TGTGCCAGCAGCTTTGTGAGGCGAGGTTACGAGCAGTACTTC. Translating gives CASSFVRRGYEQYF.

The rearrangement uses TRBV7-2 and TRBJ2-4; D might be TRBD2 (6 bases). Per germline, CDR1 SGHTA and CDR2 FQGNSA. The CDR3 contains 12 residues. V was pared by 2 bases and J by 8 bases, with 7 bases between. CDR3: CASSLRGDIQYF. The CDR3 DNA reads as TGTGCCAGCAGCTTACGCGGGGACATTCAGTACTTC.

CDR3 protein: CASSQDRGMYEQYF. The DNA for the CDR3 is TGTGCCAGCAGTCAGGACAGGGGGATGTACGAGCAGTACTTC. The chain joins TRBV7-2 to TRBJ2-7, with 10 bases matching TRBD1. The CDR3 covers 14 residues. The V gene end was trimmed by 6 bases and the J gene end by 4 bases; junction bases not matched to a gene: 6. The V gene's germline CDR1 is SGHTA and CDR2 FQGNSA.